This is a list of T cell receptor beta chains from one sample in a study of shared clonotypes between healthy human individuals. Only in-frame clones appear in the TCRdb table, and some are missing; sequencing was by immunoSEQ multiplex PCR. The data hold about 2 million clones, with less than 95% observed a single time. The sample taken for sequencing was naive CD8+ T cells sorted from blood. These receptors came from a man aged 18-30 years in good health. Each CDR3 is given with its conserved first and last residue. D genes are given only for firm matches. Some rows mark clone size as missing; the rest say once, few, many or name a class of expanded clone.

CDR3nt: TGTGCCAGCAGACAGGGAGGATCCGGAAACACCATATATTTT
CDR3aa: CASRQGGSGNTIYF
d_gene: .
abundance: .
j_gene: TRBJ1-3
v_gene: TRBV28

CDR3nt: TGTGCCAGTAGTATGACTAGCGGGGGGGCTAGCGAAGAGACCCAGTACTTC
CDR3aa: CASSMTSGGASEETQYF
d_gene: TRBD2
abundance: .
j_gene: TRBJ2-5
v_gene: TRBV19

CDR3nt: TGTGCCAGCACCACACTAGCGGGAGTATCTGCGGATACGCAGTATTTT
CDR3aa: CASTTLAGVSADTQYF
d_gene: TRBD2
abundance: .
j_gene: TRBJ2-3
v_gene: TRBV27

CDR3nt: TGTGCCAGCAGTTACTCGGGACAGGGGGCGGGCGAGCAGTACTTC
CDR3aa: CASSYSGQGAGEQYF
d_gene: TRBD1
abundance: .
j_gene: TRBJ2-7
v_gene: TRBV6-5

CDR3nt: TGTGCCAGCAGCGTAGGGGTTAATTCACCCCTCCACTTT
CDR3aa: CASSVGVNSPLHF
d_gene: .
abundance: .
j_gene: TRBJ1-6
v_gene: TRBV9

CDR3nt: TGTGCCAGCAGCCGAACCGGACTAGCCTACGAGCAGTACTTC
CDR3aa: CASSRTGLAYEQYF
d_gene: TRBD2
abundance: .
j_gene: TRBJ2-7
v_gene: TRBV27

CDR3nt: TGTGCCAGCAGCTTCTTACCTAGCTCCAATGAGCAGTTCTTC
CDR3aa: CASSFLPSSNEQFF
d_gene: .
abundance: .
j_gene: TRBJ2-1
v_gene: TRBV7-9

CDR3nt: TGCGCCAGCAGCCAGGCGAACAGGGCCCTGAGCACTGAAGCTTTCTTT
CDR3aa: CASSQANRALSTEAFF
d_gene: .
abundance: .
j_gene: TRBJ1-1
v_gene: TRBV4-1

CDR3nt: TGTGCCTGGAGTGTACTCGCAGATACGCAGTATTTT
CDR3aa: CAWSVLADTQYF
d_gene: .
abundance: few
j_gene: TRBJ2-3
v_gene: TRBV30

CDR3nt: TGTGCCAGCGCATACGACGGCTCCTACGAGCAGTACTTC
CDR3aa: CASAYDGSYEQYF
d_gene: .
abundance: .
j_gene: TRBJ2-7
v_gene: TRBV27

CDR3nt: TGCGCCAGCAGCCAAGTACAGGGTGATCAGCCCCAGCATTTT
CDR3aa: CASSQVQGDQPQHF
d_gene: .
abundance: .
j_gene: TRBJ1-5
v_gene: TRBV4-1

CDR3nt: TGTGCCAGCAGCCAACTAGCGGGGGCGGGCAATGAGCAGTTCTTC
CDR3aa: CASSQLAGAGNEQFF
d_gene: TRBD2
abundance: .
j_gene: TRBJ2-1
v_gene: TRBV13

CDR3nt: TGTGCCAGCAGCCTGCTAGGACAGGGGAGAGCTGAAGCTTTCTTT
CDR3aa: CASSLLGQGRAEAFF
d_gene: TRBD1
abundance: .
j_gene: TRBJ1-1
v_gene: TRBV13

CDR3nt: TGTGCCAGCAGCCCCCAGACAGGAGATAATTCACCCCTCCACTTT
CDR3aa: CASSPQTGDNSPLHF
d_gene: .
abundance: .
j_gene: TRBJ1-6
v_gene: TRBV9

CDR3nt: TGTGCCAGCAGTTCGACGACTACTAGGGGTGCAGATACGCAGTATTTT
CDR3aa: CASSSTTTRGADTQYF
d_gene: .
abundance: .
j_gene: TRBJ2-3
v_gene: TRBV27

CDR3nt: TGTGCCAGCAGCTACGGGACTAGCTTCTCCAATGAGCAGTTCTTC
CDR3aa: CASSYGTSFSNEQFF
d_gene: TRBD2
abundance: .
j_gene: TRBJ2-1
v_gene: TRBV5-6

CDR3nt: TGTGCCAGTAGTATTCCCACAGCTAACTATGGCTACACCTTC
CDR3aa: CASSIPTANYGYTF
d_gene: .
abundance: .
j_gene: TRBJ1-2
v_gene: TRBV19

CDR3nt: TGTGCCAGCAGCCAAGACGAAGGAGTCTATGAAGCTTTCTTT
CDR3aa: CASSQDEGVYEAFF
d_gene: .
abundance: .
j_gene: TRBJ1-1
v_gene: TRBV4-2

CDR3nt: TGCGCCAGCAGCCAAGATCTCGAGGAGACCCAGTACTTC
CDR3aa: CASSQDLEETQYF
d_gene: .
abundance: .
j_gene: TRBJ2-5
v_gene: TRBV4-1

CDR3nt: TGTGCCAGCAGCTTCCTTAGCGGGGTATACGAGCAGTACTTC
CDR3aa: CASSFLSGVYEQYF
d_gene: TRBD2
abundance: .
j_gene: TRBJ2-7
v_gene: TRBV7-9

CDR3nt: TGTGCCAGCAGCGTCCAGGATTACCAAGAGACCCAGTACTTC
CDR3aa: CASSVQDYQETQYF
d_gene: .
abundance: once
j_gene: TRBJ2-5
v_gene: TRBV9

CDR3nt: TGTGCCAGCAGCTTAGAACAGACCACTGAAGCTTTCTTT
CDR3aa: CASSLEQTTEAFF
d_gene: .
abundance: .
j_gene: TRBJ1-1
v_gene: TRBV7-6

CDR3nt: TGTGCCAGCAGCTCTCCCCGGGACATGAGCTCCTACGAGCAGTACTTC
CDR3aa: CASSSPRDMSSYEQYF
d_gene: .
abundance: .
j_gene: TRBJ2-7
v_gene: TRBV7-9

CDR3nt: TGTGCCAGCAGCCACATGACTAGCGGGCCCTACAATGAGCAGTTCTTC
CDR3aa: CASSHMTSGPYNEQFF
d_gene: TRBD2
abundance: .
j_gene: TRBJ2-1
v_gene: TRBV6-6